Here is one TCR beta chain with its context. Its target antigen remains unknown. No much larger clone is present one base from it, and per-base qualities are unavailable. This specimen belongs to a study of T cell responses to AZD1222 COVID-19 vaccine (dated by TCRdb to the early 2020s). The study in broad terms: A total of 230 to 250 trial participants underwent TCR sequencing, of whom around 200 received two doses of AZD1222 and some 25 received two doses of the MenACWY control vaccine. Trial participants were enrolled by age into subgroups of 18-55, 56-69 and 70-plus years, and approximately 150, 30 and 60 TCR-sequenced participants, respectively, were included in these subgroups.

The sample's time point label is to be understood as: about 28 days (+/-7) after the second vaccine dose. AZD1222 recipients with second doses at about 4 weeks or about 12 weeks were pooled, because spike-specific TCR depth and breadth did not differ between schedules. Vaccinee samples were obtained from the UK trials COV001 and COV002, which included a single-blind randomized controlled phase 2/3 trial of AZD1222 (ChAdOx1 nCoV-19) in healthy adults. For TCRbeta chain sequencing, PBMC samples were collected from trial participants at day 0 and at day 28 after the second dose. The CDR3 regions of human TCRbeta chains were analyzed by immunosequencing. Regarding the original processing steps: TCRs in the repertoires were matched against a reference library of SARS-CoV-2-specific TCRs that had been generated with the MIRA antigen-specificity platform. Breadth meant the fraction of unique TCRs that were SARS-CoV-2-associated, whereas depth meant the fraction of total T cells that were SARS-CoV-2-associated. Using the MIRA data, each spike-specific TCR was mapped to the spike region that the TCR reacts to and placed in a CD4 or CD8 class. Log10-transformed breadth and depth values were compared by one-way ANOVA with Sidak's multiple comparisons tests. Drawn from immuneACCESS, this table holds only the in-frame rearrangements with V and J called that TCRdb kept. Clones are partly lost; checked studies trace under half to an unresolved V gene and leave the rest unexplained. V, J and clone size were drawn from that table, and D and trimming were deduced from the DNA. This sample is represented by about 130,000 clones; about nine tenths of them were singletons. The ten largest clones represent around a tenth of the sample.

Paper-wide results and their limitations: In the small 56-69-year group, the increase in depth fell short of significance, most likely because of low power. Participants were mostly white British, with more females than males. The authors suggested clonal diversity may have been underestimated. After two AZD1222 doses, spike-specific TCR breadth and depth were significantly higher than at day 0 and than in MenACWY recipients. Nearly half of unique spike-specific TCRs reportedly recognized epitopes outside regions mutated in the B.1.351 and B.1.1.7 variants. Only six or seven AZD1222 recipients were SARS-CoV-2 seropositive at baseline, limiting conclusions about previously exposed vaccinees. The vaccine-associated CD4 TCRs covered the entire spike protein, and the dominant responses fell in regions 160-218 and 743-854. Because no day 14 peak-response samples were available, repertoires were characterized only after the peak T cell response.

The receptor was isolated from an adult who received the AZD1222 COVID-19 vaccine. The sequencing here drew on peripheral blood, taken 28 days after the second AZD1222 dose.

The DNA sequence is as follows: TGTGCCAGCAGCCTAGCGGGGGGGCTTCAGGGGACAGATACGCAGTATTTT. Translated, it gives CASSLAGGLQGTDTQYF. The chain couples TRBV3-1 (or the pseudogene TRBV3-2) to TRBJ2-3; 11 central bases correspond to TRBD2. Looking up the germline V gene (reference sequence) yields CDR1 LGHDT and CDR2 YNNKEL. V loses 4 bases at its end and J loses 3 bases; junction bases beyond the gene matches: 9. The CDR3 numbers 17 residues from cysteine through phenylalanine. CDR3 DNA is the only sequence kept; it has 51 bases, read in frame from the first base.